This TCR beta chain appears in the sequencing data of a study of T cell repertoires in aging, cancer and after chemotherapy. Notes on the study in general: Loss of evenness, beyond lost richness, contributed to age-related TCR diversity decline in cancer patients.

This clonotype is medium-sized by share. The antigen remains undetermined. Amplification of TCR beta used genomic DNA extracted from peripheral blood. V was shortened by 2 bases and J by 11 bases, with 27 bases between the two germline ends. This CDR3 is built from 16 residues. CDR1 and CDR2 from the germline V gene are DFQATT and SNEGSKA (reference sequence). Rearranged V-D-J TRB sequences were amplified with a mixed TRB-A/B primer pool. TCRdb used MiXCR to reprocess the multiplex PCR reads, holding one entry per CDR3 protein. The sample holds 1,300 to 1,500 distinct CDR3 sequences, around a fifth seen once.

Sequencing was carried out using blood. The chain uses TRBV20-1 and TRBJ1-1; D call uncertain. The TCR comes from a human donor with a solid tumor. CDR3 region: CSARLEGLPLRSRAFF. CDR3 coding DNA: TGCAGTGCTAGACTGGAGGGTCTTCCCCTTCGGTCACGGGCTTTCTTT.